Below, 17 T cell receptor beta chains from the same sample are listed, as sequenced in a study of T cell changes during pregnancy in multiple sclerosis. Profiled with immunoSEQ multiplex PCR; TCRdb holds only in-frame clones, not every one. The table shows around 100,000 clones, with 80% to 95% occurring only once. The input for sequencing was peripheral blood, taken in the third trimester of pregnancy. The receptors originated from a female donor with multiple sclerosis, enrolled in a pregnancy study.

The rearrangement joins TRBV2 to TRBJ1-4, with TRBD1 matching 10 bases. Trimming at V came to 7 bases and at J to 7 bases, leaving 18 bases not matched to a gene. This CDR3 spans 18 amino acids. Germline CDR1 reads SNHLY; CDR2 reads FYNNEI. The CDR3 nucleotides are TGTGCCAGCAAGGGACCTTTGGGACAGGGGACGGTGTTTGAAAAACTGTTTTTT. Translation gives CASKGPLGQGTVFEKLFF.

The gene calls are TRBV6-1 and TRBJ1-5; D is unresolved. The CDR3 contains 13 residues. The V end lost 3 bases, the J end lost 4 bases, and 7 bases lay between the germline ends. CDR1 and CDR2 (germline): MNHNS, SASEGT. The CDR3 loop is CASSDGGNQPQHF. In DNA form, the CDR3 reads TGTGCCAGCAGTGATGGAGGAAATCAGCCCCAGCATTTT.

This clone was counted only a few times. This rearrangement joins TRBV25-1 to TRBJ2-2, with 8 nucleotides matching TRBD2. This CDR3 has 16 amino acids. Per germline, CDR1 MGHDK and CDR2 SYGVNS. Losses at the gene ends were 2 bases for V and 5 bases for J; bases not matched to a gene: 7. The CDR3 DNA is TGTGCCAGCAGTGAACATAGTAGCGGGGTAACCGGGGAGCTGTTTTTT. Its protein is CASSEHSSGVTGELFF.

J is TRBJ1-6 and V is TRBV30; maybe TRBD1 (5 bases). Germline V CDR1 and CDR2: GTSNPN, SVGIG (reference sequence). The CDR3 has 14 amino acids. V was pared by 0 bases and J by 8 bases, with 11 bases between. CDR3 bases: TGTGCCTGGAGTGTACCAGGGTGGGATTCACCCCTCCACTTT. It encodes CAWSVPGWDSPLHF.

The V and J genes are TRBV6-5 and TRBJ2-7, with 9 nucleotides matching TRBD1. The germline V gene encodes CDR1 MNHEY and CDR2 SVGAGI. CDR3 length equals 15 residues. V lost 2 bases to trimming and J lost 0 bases; unmatched junction nucleotides: 2. Here the CDR3 DNA reads TGTGCCAGCAGTTACGGACAGGGGAACTCCTACGAGCAGTACTTC. It yields the protein CASSYGQGNSYEQYF.

The chain couples TRBV5-1 to TRBJ1-2; D is unresolved. The ends were cut back, 4 bases at V and 4 bases at J, with 20 bases in the middle. The CDR3 extends over 16 amino acids. CDR1 is SGHRS, CDR2 YFSETQ, per germline. DNA for the CDR3: TGCGCCAGCAGCGCGGTGACCTCGGGAGGGTCCTATGGCTACACCTTC. Amino acids: CASSAVTSGGSYGYTF.

The chain couples TRBV6-6 to TRBJ1-4, with D tentatively TRBD1 (6 bases). The V end lost 8 bases, the J end lost 7 bases, and 17 bases lay between the germline ends. CDR3 length: 14 amino acids. CDR1 is MNHNY, CDR2 SVGAGI, per germline (reference sequence). CDR3 region: CASAGQGLAEKLFF. In DNA form, the CDR3 reads TGTGCCAGCGCAGGGCAGGGGTTGGCTGAAAAACTGTTTTTT.

The CDR3 sequence is CASSLPSDYGYTF. The CDR3 coding sequence is TGCGCCAGCAGCCTCCCCAGTGACTATGGCTACACCTTC. The rearrangement links TRBV5-1 to TRBJ1-2; D is ambiguous. CDR3 length: 13 residues. V was trimmed by 4 bases and J by 3 bases, leaving 10 bases between them. CDR1 and CDR2 from the germline V gene are SGHRS and YFSETQ.

The J gene is TRBJ1-2, the V gene TRBV7-9, with D perhaps matching TRBD1 (5 bases). From germline, CDR1 is SEHNR and CDR2 FQNEAQ (reference sequence). The CDR3 totals 16 residues. Trimming stripped 5 bases from V and 5 bases from J, with 21 bases between. This CDR3 reads CASSPRGRGVVYGYTF. CDR3 sequence (DNA): TGTGCCAGCAGCCCCCGTGGTCGGGGGGTCGTTTATGGCTACACCTTC.

The chain recombines TRBV18 with TRBJ1-1; unclear D gene. The CDR3 is 15 amino acids. Germline CDR1 and CDR2: KGHSH and LQKENI. The germline V and J ends were trimmed by 2 bases and 6 bases, with 16 bases remaining between them. This chain's CDR3 is CASSPIREGRSEAFF. CDR3 nucleotide sequence: TGTGCCAGCTCACCAATTCGCGAGGGAAGGTCTGAAGCTTTCTTT.

V and J are TRBV6-4 and TRBJ2-3; D call uncertain. This CDR3 comprises 14 residues. Germline loops: CDR1 MRHNA, CDR2 SNTAGT. V lost 0 bases, J lost 6 bases, and 10 bases lay in between. CDR3 protein: CASSDSGFSDTQYF. The CDR3 DNA reads TGTGCCAGCAGTGACTCGGGCTTCTCTGATACGCAGTATTTT.

The chain's CDR3 is CASSLVGTGGDTQYF. Here the CDR3 DNA reads TGTGCCAGCAGCTTAGTGGGGACAGGGGGCGATACGCAGTATTTT. The chain links TRBV7-2 to TRBJ2-3, with 12 nucleotides matching TRBD1. CDR1 SGHTA and CDR2 FQGNSA come from the germline V gene. This CDR3 is 15 amino acids long. After removal of 1 base from V and 6 bases from J, the junction contained 2 bases not matched to a gene.

This clone was detected only once. J is TRBJ2-1 and V is TRBV12-2; the D call in the table, TRBD2, was not verified against the DNA. TRBV12-2 is a pseudogene segment. This CDR3 is 19 amino acids long. The CDR3 DNA follows: TGTGCAAGTCGCTTAGGGCAGGGACTAGCGGGAGGGCCCTACAATGAGCAGTTCTTC. Protein sequence: CASRLGQGLAGGPYNEQFF.

The gene calls are TRBV28 and TRBJ1-1, with a tentative D call TRBD1 (6 bases). The CDR3 runs 14 residues. V lost 10 bases and J lost 4, with 19 bases in between. Germline V CDR1 and CDR2: MDHEN, SYDVKM. CDR3 protein: CAIKGRGIGTEAFF. CDR3 sequence (DNA): TGTGCCATCAAGGGTAGGGGGATAGGCACTGAAGCTTTCTTT.

This chain joins TRBV29-1 and TRBJ1-4; D not certain. The CDR3 is 11 amino acids. The germline V and J ends were trimmed by 6 bases and 0 bases, with 2 bases remaining between them. Germline V lookup: CDR1 SQVTM, CDR2 ANQGSEA. The CDR3 region is CSVATNEKLFF. The CDR3 nucleotides read TGCAGCGTCGCAACTAATGAAAAACTGTTTTTT.

The chain links TRBV28 to TRBJ1-1; no reliable D call. Trimming shortened V by 2 bases and J by 3 bases, and 10 bases separated the two germline ends. CDR1 MDHEN and CDR2 SYDVKM come from the germline V gene. The CDR3 sequence is 14 residues long. CDR3 protein: CASSLPGLYTEAFF. CDR3 coding DNA: TGTGCCAGCAGTTTACCAGGCCTATACACTGAAGCTTTCTTT. Complete variable domain (other parts from reference TRBV28 and TRBJ1-1): DVKVTQSSRYLVKRTGEKVFLECVQDMDHENMFWYRQDPGLGLRLIYFSYDVKMKEKGDIPEGYSVSREKKERFSLILESASTNQTSMYLCASSLPGLYTEAFFGQGTRLTVV.

The gene calls are TRBV29-1 and TRBJ2-5; TRBD2 matches 13 bases. With 4 bases clipped from V and 2 bases from J, the junction kept 4 bases outside the gene matches. Germline assignment: CDR1 SQVTM and CDR2 ANQGSEA. CDR3 length: 15 amino acids. As DNA, the CDR3 is TGCAGCGTTGGGGGACTAGCGGGGCCGCAAGAGACCCAGTACTTC. Translated, it gives CSVGGLAGPQETQYF.